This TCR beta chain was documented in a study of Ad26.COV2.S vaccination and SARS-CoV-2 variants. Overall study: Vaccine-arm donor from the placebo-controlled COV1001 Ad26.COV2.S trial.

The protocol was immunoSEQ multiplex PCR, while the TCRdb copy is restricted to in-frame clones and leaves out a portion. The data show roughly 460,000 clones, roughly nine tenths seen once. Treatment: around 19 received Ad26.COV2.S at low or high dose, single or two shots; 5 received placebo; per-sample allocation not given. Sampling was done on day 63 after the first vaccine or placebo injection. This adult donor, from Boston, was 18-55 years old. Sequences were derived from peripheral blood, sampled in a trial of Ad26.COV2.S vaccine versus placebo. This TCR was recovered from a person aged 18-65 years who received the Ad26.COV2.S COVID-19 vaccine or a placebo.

The CDR3 bases are TGTGCCAGCAGCCCGGGACACGGCAATCAGCCCCAGCATTTT. This sequence encodes CASSPGHGNQPQHF. The J gene is TRBJ1-5, the V gene TRBV9; perhaps TRBD1 as D (6 bases). This CDR3 is 14 amino acids long. With 4 bases removed from V and 2 bases from J, the gap between germline ends came to 10 bases. Germline CDR1 and CDR2: SGDLS and YYNGEE.